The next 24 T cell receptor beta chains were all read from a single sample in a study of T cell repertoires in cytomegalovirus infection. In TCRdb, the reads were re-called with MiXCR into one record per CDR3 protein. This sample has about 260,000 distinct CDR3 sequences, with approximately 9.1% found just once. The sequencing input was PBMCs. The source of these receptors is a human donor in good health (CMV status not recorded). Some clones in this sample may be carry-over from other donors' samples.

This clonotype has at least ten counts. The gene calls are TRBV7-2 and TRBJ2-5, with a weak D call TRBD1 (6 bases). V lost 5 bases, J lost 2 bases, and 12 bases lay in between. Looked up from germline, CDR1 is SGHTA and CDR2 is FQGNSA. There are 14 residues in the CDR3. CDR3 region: CASSHGGLQETQYF. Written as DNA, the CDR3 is TGTGCCAGCAGCCATGGGGGCTTACAAGAGACCCAGTACTTC.

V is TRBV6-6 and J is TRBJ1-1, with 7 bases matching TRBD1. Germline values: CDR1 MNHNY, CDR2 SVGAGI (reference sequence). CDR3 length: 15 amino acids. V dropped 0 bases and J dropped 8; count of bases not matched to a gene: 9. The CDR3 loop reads CASSYSGAPGQEAFF. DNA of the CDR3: TGTGCCAGCAGTTACTCCGGAGCCCCGGGACAGGAAGCTTTCTTT.

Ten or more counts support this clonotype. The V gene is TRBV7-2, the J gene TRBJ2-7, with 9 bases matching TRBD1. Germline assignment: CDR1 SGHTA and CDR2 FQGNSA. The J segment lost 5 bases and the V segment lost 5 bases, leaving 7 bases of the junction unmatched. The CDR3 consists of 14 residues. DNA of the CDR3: TGTGCCAGCAGCACCGGGACAGGGTTCAACGAGCAGTACTTC. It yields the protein CASSTGTGFNEQYF.

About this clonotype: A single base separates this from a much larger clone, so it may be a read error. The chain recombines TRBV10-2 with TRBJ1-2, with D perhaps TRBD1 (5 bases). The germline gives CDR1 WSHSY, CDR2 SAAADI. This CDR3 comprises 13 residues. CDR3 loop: CPSSDLGPLKGTF. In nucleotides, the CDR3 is TGCCCCAGCAGTGATCTGGGACCTCTCAAAGGGACCTTC.

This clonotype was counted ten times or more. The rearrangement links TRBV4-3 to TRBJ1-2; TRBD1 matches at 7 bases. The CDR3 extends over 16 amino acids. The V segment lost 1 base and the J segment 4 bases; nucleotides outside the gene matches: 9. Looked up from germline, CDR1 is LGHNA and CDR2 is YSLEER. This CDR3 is CASSQVTGEVGYGYTF. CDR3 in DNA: TGCGCCAGCAGCCAAGTTACAGGGGAGGTCGGCTATGGCTACACCTTC.

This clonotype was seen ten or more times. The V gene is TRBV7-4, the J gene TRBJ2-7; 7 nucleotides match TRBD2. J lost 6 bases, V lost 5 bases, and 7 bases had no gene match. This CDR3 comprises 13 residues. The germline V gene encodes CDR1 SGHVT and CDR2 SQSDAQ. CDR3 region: CASSPSGRGEQYF. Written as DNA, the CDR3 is TGTGCCAGCAGCCCGTCGGGGAGGGGCGAGCAGTACTTC.

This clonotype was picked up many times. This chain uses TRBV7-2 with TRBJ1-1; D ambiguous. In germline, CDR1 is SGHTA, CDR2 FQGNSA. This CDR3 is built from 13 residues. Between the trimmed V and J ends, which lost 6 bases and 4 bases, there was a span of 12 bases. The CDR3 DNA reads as TGTGCCAGCAGTCCAAGCCCCGGCACTGAAGCTTTCTTT. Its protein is CASSPSPGTEAFF.

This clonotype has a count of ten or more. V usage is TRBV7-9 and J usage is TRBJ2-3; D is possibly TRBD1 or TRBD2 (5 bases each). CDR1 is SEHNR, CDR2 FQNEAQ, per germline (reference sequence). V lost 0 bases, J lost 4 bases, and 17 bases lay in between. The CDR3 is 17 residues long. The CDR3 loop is CASSLAPRGQHADTQYF. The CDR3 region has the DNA TGTGCCAGCAGCTTAGCCCCCCGGGGCCAGCACGCAGATACGCAGTATTTT.

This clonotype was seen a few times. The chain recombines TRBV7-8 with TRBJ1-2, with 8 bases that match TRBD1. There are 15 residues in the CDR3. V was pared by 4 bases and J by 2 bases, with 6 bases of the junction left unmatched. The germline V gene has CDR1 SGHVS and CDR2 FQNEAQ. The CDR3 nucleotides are TGTGCCAGCAGCTCAACAGGGGGGAAGAACTATGGCTACACCTTC. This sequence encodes CASSSTGGKNYGYTF.

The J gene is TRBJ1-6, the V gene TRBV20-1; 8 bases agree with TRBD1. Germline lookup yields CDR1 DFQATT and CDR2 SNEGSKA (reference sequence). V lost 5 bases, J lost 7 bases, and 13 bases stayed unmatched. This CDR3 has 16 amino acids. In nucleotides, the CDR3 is TGCAGTGCTGGGACAAAACGGGACAGGTTCAATTCACCCCTCCACTTT. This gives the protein CSAGTKRDRFNSPLHF.

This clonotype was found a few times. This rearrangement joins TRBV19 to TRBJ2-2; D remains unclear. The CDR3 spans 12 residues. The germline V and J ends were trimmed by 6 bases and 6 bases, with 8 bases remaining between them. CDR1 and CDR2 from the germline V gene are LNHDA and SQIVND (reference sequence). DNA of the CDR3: TGTGCCAGTAGCAAAGCCTCCGGGGAGCTGTTTTTT. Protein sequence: CASSKASGELFF.

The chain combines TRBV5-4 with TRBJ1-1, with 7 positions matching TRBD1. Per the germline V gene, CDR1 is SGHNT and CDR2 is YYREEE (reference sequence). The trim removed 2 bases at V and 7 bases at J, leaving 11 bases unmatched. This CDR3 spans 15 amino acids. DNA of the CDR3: TGTGCCAGCAGCTTTGGTGGGACAGCATACTTTGAAGCTTTCTTT. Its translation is CASSFGGTAYFEAFF.

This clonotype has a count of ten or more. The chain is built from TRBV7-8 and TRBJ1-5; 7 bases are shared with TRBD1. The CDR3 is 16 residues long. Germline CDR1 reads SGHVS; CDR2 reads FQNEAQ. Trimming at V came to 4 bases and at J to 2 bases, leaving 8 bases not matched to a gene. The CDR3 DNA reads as TGTGCCAGCAGCTACAGGGGAGGAAGTGGCAATCAGCCCCAGCATTTT. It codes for CASSYRGGSGNQPQHF.

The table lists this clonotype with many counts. CDR3 bases: TGTGCCAGCAGCTTAATGCAGTTCTCTGGAAACACCATATATTTT. Translation gives CASSLMQFSGNTIYF. V gene TRBV7-2 combines with J gene TRBJ1-3; D unresolved. V lost 2 bases and J 0 bases, leaving 8 bases between the germline ends. In germline, CDR1 is SGHTA, CDR2 FQGNSA. The CDR3 has 15 amino acids.

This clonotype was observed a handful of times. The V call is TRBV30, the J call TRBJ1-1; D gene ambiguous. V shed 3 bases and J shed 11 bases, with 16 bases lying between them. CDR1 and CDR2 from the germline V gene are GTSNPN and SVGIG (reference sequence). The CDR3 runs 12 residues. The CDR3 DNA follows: TGTGCCTGGAGCGAGACCGACGGGAAGGCTTTCTTT. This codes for CAWSETDGKAFF.

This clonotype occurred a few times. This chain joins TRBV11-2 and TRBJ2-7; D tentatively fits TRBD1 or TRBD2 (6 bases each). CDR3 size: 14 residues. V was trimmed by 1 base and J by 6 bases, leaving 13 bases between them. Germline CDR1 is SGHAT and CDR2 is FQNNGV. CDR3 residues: CASSLVGGLGEQYF. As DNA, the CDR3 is TGTGCCAGCAGCTTAGTAGGGGGGCTGGGCGAGCAGTACTTC. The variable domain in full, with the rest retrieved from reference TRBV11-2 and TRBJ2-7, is EAGVAQSPRYKIIEKRQSVAFWCNPISGHATLYWYQQILGQGPKLLIQFQNNGVVDDSQLPKDRFSAERLKGVDSTLKIQPAKLEDSAVYLCASSLVGGLGEQYFGPGTRLTVT.

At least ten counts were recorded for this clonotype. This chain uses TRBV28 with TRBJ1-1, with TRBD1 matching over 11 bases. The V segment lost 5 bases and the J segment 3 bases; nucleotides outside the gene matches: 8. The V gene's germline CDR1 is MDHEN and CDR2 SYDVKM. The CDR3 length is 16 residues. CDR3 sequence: CASSIAGTGGYTEAFF. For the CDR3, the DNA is TGTGCCAGCAGTATCGCCGGGACAGGGGGTTACACTGAAGCTTTCTTT.

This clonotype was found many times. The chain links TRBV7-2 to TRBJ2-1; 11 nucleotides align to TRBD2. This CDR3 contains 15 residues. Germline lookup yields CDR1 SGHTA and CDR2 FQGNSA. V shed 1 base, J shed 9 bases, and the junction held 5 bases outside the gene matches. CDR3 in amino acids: CASSLVSGGASEQFF. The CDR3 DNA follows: TGTGCCAGCAGCTTAGTTAGCGGGGGGGCCAGTGAGCAGTTCTTC.

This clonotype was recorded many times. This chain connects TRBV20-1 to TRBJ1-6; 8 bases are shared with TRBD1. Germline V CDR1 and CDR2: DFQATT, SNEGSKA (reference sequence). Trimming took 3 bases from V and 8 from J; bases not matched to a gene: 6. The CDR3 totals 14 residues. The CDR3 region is CSARAADRDSPLHF. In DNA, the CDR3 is TGCAGTGCTAGGGCTGCGGACAGGGATTCACCCCTCCACTTT.

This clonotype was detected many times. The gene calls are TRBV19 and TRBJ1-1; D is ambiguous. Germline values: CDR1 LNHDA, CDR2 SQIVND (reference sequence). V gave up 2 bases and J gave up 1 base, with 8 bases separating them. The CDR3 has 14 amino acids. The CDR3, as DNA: TGTGCCAGTAGTATATCGCGGCCGAACACTGAAGCTTTCTTT. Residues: CASSISRPNTEAFF.

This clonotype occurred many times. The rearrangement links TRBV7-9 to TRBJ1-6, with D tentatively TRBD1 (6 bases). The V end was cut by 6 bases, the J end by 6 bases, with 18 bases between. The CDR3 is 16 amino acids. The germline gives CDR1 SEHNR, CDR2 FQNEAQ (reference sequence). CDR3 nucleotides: TGTGCCAGCAGGCATGAGGGACGGGGGCCTAATTCACCCCTCCACTTT. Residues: CASRHEGRGPNSPLHF.

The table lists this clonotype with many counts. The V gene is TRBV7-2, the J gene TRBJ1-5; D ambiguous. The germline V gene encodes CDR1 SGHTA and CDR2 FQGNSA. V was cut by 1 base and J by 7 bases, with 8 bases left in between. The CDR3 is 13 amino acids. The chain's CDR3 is CASSLGQTQPQHF. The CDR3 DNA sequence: TGTGCCAGCAGCTTAGGGCAGACCCAGCCCCAGCATTTT.

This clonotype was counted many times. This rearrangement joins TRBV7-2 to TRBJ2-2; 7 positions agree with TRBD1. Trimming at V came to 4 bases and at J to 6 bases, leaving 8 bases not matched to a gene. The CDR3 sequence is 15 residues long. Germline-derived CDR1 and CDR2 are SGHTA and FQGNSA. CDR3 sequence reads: CASSSRQGSSGELFF. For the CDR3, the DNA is TGTGCCAGCAGCTCGCGACAGGGTTCATCCGGGGAGCTGTTTTTT. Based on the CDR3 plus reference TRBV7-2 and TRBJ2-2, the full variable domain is GAGVSQSPSNKVTEKGKDVELRCDPISGHTALYWYRQSLGQGLEFLIYFQGNSAPDKSGLPSDRFSAERTGGSVSTLTIQRTQQEDSAVYLCASSSRQGSSGELFFGEGSRLTVL.

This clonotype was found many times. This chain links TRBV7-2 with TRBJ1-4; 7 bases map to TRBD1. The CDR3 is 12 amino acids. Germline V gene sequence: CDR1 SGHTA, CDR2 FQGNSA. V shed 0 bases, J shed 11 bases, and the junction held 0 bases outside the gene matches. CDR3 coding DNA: TGTGCCAGCAGCTTAGCGACAGGGAAACTGTTTTTT. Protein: CASSLATGKLFF.